This TCR beta chain was captured in a study of tumor and adjacent non-tumor tissue in lung cancer. The template was RNA from unsorted bulk tissue. The CDR3 spans 12 residues. Germline V gene lookup returns CDR1 SEHNR and CDR2 FQNEAQ (reference sequence). Trimming removed 5 bases at V and 10 bases at J, with 14 bases between. TCRbeta libraries were built with three rounds of nested PCR, modified from ARM-PCR. TCRdb processed the multiplex PCR reads anew with MiXCR; each CDR3 protein has one entry. Of tens of thousands of distinct CDR3 sequences in the sample, roughly 66% were seen once. The rearrangement links TRBV7-9 to TRBJ2-5; D gene ambiguous. The sequencing sample was made of lung tumor tissue. This TCR was recovered from a man aged 55 to 70 with non-small cell lung cancer. CDR3: CASSVPIEVQYF. The CDR3 nucleotides are TGTGCCAGCAGCGTCCCTATTGAGGTCCAGTACTTC.